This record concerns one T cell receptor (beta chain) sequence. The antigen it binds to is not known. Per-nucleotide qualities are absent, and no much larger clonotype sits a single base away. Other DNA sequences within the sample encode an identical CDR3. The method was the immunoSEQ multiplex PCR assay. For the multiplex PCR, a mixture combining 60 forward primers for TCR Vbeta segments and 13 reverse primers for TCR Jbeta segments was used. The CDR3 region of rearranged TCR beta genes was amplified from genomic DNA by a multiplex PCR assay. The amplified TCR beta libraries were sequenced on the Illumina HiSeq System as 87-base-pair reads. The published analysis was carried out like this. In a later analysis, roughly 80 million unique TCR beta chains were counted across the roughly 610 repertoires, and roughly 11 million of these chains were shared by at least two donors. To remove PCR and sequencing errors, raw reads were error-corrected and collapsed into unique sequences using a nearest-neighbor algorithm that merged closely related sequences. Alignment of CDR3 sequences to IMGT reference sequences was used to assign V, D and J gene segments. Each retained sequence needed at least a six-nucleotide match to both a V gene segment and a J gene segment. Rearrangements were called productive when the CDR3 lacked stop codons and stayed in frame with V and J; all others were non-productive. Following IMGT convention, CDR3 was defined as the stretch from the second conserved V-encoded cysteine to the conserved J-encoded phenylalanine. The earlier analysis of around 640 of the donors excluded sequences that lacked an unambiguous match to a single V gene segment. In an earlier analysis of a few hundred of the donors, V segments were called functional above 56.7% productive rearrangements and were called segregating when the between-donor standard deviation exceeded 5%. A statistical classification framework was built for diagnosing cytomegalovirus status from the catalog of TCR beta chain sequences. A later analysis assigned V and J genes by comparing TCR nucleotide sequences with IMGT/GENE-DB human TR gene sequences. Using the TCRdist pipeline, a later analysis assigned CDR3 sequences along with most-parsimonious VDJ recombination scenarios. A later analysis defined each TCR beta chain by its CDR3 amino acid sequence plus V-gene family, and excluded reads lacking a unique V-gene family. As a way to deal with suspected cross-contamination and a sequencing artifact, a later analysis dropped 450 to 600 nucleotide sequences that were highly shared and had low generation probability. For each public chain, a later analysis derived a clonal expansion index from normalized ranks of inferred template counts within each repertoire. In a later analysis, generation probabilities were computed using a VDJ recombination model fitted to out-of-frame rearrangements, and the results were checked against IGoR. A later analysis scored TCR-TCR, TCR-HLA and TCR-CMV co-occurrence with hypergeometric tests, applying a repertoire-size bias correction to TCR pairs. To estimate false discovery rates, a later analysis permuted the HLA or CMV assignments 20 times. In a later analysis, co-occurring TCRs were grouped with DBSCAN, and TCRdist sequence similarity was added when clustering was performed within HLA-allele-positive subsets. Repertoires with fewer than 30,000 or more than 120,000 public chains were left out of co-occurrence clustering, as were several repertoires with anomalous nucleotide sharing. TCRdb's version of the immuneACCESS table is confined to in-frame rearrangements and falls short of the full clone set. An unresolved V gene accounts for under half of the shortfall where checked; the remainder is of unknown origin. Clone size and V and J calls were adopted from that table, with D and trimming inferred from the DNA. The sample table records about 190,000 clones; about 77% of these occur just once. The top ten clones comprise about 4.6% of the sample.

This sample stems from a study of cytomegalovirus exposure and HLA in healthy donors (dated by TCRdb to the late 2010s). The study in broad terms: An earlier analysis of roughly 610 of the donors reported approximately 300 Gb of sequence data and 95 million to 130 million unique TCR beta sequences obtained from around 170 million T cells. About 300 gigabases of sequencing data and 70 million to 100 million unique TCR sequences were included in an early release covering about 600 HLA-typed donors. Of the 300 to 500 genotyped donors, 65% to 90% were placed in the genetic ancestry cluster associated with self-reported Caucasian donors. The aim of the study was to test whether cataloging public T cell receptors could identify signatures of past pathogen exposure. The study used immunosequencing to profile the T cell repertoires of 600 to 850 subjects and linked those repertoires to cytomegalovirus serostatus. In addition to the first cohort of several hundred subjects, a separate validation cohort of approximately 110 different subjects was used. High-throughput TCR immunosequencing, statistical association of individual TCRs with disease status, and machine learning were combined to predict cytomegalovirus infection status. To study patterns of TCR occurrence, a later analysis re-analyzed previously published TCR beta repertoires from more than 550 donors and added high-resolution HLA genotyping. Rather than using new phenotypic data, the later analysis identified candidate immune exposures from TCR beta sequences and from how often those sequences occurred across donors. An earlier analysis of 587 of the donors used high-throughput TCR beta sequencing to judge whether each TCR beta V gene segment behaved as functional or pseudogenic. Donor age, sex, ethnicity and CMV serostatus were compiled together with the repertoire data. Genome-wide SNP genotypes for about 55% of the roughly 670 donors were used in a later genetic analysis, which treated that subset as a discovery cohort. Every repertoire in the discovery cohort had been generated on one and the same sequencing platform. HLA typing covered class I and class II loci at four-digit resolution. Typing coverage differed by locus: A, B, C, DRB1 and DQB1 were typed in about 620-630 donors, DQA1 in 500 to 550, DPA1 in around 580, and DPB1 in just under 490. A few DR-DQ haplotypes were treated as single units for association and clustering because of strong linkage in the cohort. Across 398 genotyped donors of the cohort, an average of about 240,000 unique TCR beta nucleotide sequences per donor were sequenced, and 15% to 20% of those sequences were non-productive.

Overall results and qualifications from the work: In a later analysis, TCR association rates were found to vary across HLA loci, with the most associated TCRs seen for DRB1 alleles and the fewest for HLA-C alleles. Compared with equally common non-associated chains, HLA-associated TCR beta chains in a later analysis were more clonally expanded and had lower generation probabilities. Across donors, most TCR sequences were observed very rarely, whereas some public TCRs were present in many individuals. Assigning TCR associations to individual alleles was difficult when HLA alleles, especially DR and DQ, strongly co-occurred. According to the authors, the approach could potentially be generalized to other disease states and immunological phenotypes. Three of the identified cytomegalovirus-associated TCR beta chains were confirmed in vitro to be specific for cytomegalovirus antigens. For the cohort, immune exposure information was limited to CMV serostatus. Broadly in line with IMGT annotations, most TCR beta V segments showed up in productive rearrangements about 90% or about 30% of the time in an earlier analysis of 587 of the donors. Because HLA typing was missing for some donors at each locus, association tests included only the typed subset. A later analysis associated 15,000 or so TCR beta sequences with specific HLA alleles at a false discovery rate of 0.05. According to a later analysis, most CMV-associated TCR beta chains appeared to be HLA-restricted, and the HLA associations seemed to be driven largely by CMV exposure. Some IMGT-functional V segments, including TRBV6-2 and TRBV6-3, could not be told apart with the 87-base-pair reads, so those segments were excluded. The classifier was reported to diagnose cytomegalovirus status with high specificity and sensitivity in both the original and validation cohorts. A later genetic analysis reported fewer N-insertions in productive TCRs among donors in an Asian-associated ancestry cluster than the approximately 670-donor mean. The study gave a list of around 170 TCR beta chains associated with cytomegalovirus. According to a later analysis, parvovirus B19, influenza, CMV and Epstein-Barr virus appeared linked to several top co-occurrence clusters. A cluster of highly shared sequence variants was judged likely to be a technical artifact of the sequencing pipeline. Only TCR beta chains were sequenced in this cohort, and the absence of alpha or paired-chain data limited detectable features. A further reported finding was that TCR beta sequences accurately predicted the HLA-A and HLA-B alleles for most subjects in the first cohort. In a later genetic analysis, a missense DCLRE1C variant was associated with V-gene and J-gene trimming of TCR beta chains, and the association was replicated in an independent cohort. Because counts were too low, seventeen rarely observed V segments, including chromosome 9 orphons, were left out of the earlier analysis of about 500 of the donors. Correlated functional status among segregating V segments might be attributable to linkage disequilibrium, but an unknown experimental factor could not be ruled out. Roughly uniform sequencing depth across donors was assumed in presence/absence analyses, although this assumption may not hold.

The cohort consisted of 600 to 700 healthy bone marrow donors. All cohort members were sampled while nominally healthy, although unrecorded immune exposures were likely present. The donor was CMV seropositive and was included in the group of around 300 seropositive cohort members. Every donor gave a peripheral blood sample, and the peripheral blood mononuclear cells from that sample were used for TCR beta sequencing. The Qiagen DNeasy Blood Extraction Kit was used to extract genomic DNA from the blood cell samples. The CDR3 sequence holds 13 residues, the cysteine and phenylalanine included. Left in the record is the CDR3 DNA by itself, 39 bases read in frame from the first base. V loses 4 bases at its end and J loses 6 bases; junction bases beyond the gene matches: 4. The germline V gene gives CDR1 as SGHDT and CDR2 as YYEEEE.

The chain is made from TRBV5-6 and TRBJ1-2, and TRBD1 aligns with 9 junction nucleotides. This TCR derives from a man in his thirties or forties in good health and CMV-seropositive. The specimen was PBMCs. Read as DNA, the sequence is TGTGCCAGCAGCCGAGGACAGGGGAATGGCTACACCTTC. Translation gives CASSRGQGNGYTF. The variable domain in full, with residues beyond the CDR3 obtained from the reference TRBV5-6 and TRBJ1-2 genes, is DAGVTQSPTHLIKTRGQQVTLRCSPKSGHDTVSWYQQALGQGPQFIFQYYEEEERQRGNFPDRFSGHQFPNYSSELNVNALLLGDSALYLCASSRGQGNGYTFGSGTRLTVV.